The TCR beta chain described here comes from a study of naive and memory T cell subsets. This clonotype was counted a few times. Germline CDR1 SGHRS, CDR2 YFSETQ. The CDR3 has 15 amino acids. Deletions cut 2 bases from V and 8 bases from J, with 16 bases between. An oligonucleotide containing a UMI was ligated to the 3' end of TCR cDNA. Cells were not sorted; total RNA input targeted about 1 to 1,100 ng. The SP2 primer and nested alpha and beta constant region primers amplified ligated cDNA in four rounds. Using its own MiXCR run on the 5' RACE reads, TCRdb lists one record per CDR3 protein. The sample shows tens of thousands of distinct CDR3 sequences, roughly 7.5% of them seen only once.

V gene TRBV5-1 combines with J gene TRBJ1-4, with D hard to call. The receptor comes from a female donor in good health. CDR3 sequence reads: CASSFDGRADEKLFF. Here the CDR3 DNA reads TGCGCCAGCAGCTTCGATGGACGGGCGGACGAAAAACTGTTTTTT.